This T cell receptor beta chain was sequenced during a study of blood T cell repertoires in COVID-19. Study as a whole: Spain, Italy and the United States supplied samples that represented acute and convalescent COVID-19.

TCRdb's table, derived via immunoSEQ multiplex PCR, lists solely in-frame clones and lacks some. The profile shows tens of thousands of clones, roughly 87% of them singletons. Germline-derived CDR1 and CDR2 are SGHRS and YFSETQ. V was clipped by 4 bases and J by 5 bases; unmatched bases: 7. The CDR3 is made up of 15 amino acids. The chain joins TRBV5-1 to TRBJ1-4, with 8 bases identical to TRBD1. The sequenced sample was peripheral blood. The receptor was isolated from a male donor with acute or convalescent COVID-19. The CDR3 sequence: CASSETGASNEKLFF. The CDR3 coding sequence is TGCGCCAGCAGCGAGACAGGGGCTTCGAATGAAAAACTGTTTTTT.